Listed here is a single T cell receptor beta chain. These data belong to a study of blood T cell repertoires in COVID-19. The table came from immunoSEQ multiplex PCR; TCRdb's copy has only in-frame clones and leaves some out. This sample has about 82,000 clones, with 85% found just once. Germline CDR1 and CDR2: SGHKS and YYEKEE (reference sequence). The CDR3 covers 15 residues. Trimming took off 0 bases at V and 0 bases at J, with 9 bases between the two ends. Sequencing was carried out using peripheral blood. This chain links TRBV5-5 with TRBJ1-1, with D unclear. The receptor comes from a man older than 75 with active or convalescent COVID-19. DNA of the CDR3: TGTGCCAGCAGCTTGGTACGGGTCATGAACACTGAAGCTTTCTTT. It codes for CASSLVRVMNTEAFF.